Following are 31 T cell receptor beta chains from one sample sequenced in a study of T-cell memory formation after mild COVID-19. TCRdb recomputed calls from the 5' RACE reads with MiXCR, one row per CDR3 protein. This repertoire shows about 430,000 distinct CDR3 sequences, more than 15% found once; its top ten account for 20% to 25%. The sequenced sample was PBMCs or a T cell subset sorted from them (not recorded which). Receptors originate from a man between 18 and 29 years old who had mild COVID-19 (a few samples of this study predate the infection). Cell type and time point are not known.

The sample holds a few counts of this clonotype. J is TRBJ1-3 and V is TRBV12-3 or TRBV12-4; the D is unclear. Deletions cut 0 bases from V and 1 base from J, with 4 bases between. The CDR3 spans 14 residues. CDR3 sequence: CASSLAGSGNTIYF. The CDR3 DNA reads as TGTGCCAGCAGTTTAGCGGGTTCTGGAAACACCATATATTTT.

The V gene is TRBV12-3 or TRBV12-4, the J gene TRBJ2-3; a weak D match, TRBD1 (6 bases). Trimming took off 6 bases at V and 6 bases at J, with 10 bases between the two ends. The CDR3 contains 12 residues. CDR3 sequence: CASRGATDTQYF. CDR3 sequence (DNA): TGTGCCAGCAGGGGGGCGACGGATACGCAGTATTTT.

For the CDR3, the DNA is TGTGCCAGCAGTTACCCGGCTCGAGCCCGCGTCGGGGAGCTGTTTTTT. Residues: CASSYPARARVGELFF. The chain has TRBV6-2 or TRBV6-3 and TRBJ2-2; D is ambiguous. The CDR3 sequence is 16 residues long. Germline loops: CDR1 MNHEY, CDR2 SVGEGT. Trimming took 2 bases from V and 7 from J, leaving 17 bases between them.

This clonotype was seen a few times. This chain uses TRBV12-3 or TRBV12-4 with TRBJ1-2; D ambiguous. V lost 3 bases, J lost 4 bases, and 15 bases lay in between. This CDR3 is 15 amino acids long. As DNA, the CDR3 is TGTGCCAGCAGTTTTGGTGTAGGGATTCCCTATGGCTACACCTTC. The encoded protein is CASSFGVGIPYGYTF.

This sequence joins TRBV12-3 or TRBV12-4 and TRBJ1-4; 7 bases are shared with TRBD1. The CDR3 contains 16 residues. Trimming took 8 bases from V and 0 from J; bases not matched to a gene: 9. CDR3 sequence: CASGARGPATNEKLFF. The CDR3 DNA follows: TGTGCCAGCGGTGCAAGGGGGCCTGCAACTAATGAAAAACTGTTTTTT.

This clonotype was seen a few times. This sequence joins TRBV7-9 and TRBJ1-1; D possibly corresponds to TRBD1 (6 bases). V lost 5 bases to trimming and J lost 10 bases, with 17 bases between them. The CDR3 loop spans 13 amino acids. The V gene's germline CDR1 is SEHNR and CDR2 FQNEAQ (reference sequence). The CDR3 nucleotides read TGTGCCAGCAGCCCCACCGACAGGCTTCTAGCTTTCTTT. Translation gives CASSPTDRLLAFF.

This clonotype was found a few times. V gene TRBV20-1 combines with J gene TRBJ2-5, with 10 positions matching TRBD2. The germline V gene has CDR1 DFQATT and CDR2 SNEGSKA (reference sequence). Trimming removed 6 bases from V and 5 bases from J; junction bases left unmatched: 15. The CDR3 covers 16 residues. The CDR3 coding sequence is TGCAGTGCCCAAGTCCGGGCTAGCGGGGGATGGGAGACCCAGTACTTC. It encodes CSAQVRASGGWETQYF.

This clonotype was seen a handful of times. This chain connects TRBV6-1 to TRBJ2-1; TRBD1 aligns across 9 bases. The length of the CDR3 is 14 residues. From germline, CDR1 is MNHNS and CDR2 SASEGT. After removal of 8 bases from V and 2 bases from J, the junction contained 4 bases not matched to a gene. The DNA of the CDR3 is TGTGCCAGCTCTACAGGGGGCGCCTACAATGAGCAGTTCTTC. This translates into CASSTGGAYNEQFF.

The chain combines TRBV18 with TRBJ1-5; a weak D match, TRBD1 (6 bases). Trimming cost V 3 bases and J 6 bases, with 12 bases left between them. The germline gives CDR1 KGHSH, CDR2 LQKENI. The CDR3 sequence is 14 residues long. The CDR3 region is CASSPSRGVQPQHF. CDR3 in DNA: TGTGCCAGCTCACCGAGCAGGGGCGTTCAGCCCCAGCATTTT.

This clonotype was seen a few times. The CDR3 region has the DNA TGTGCCAGCAGCTTCGGGGTCCACTACGAGCAGTACTTC. It is translated as CASSFGVHYEQYF. The genes are TRBV5-6 and TRBJ2-7; the D gene is possibly TRBD2 (5 bases). The length of the CDR3 is 13 residues. V shed 2 bases and J shed 3 bases, with 9 bases lying between them. Per the germline V gene, CDR1 is SGHDT and CDR2 is YYEEEE. The full variable domain, its missing parts supplied by reference TRBV5-6 and TRBJ2-7, is DAGVTQSPTHLIKTRGQQVTLRCSPKSGHDTVSWYQQALGQGPQFIFQYYEEEERQRGNFPDRFSGHQFPNYSSELNVNALLLGDSALYLCASSFGVHYEQYFGPGTRLTVT.

This clonotype has more than one count but fewer than ten. This chain joins TRBV7-9 and TRBJ2-5; D might be TRBD2 (7 bases). Trimming took off 8 bases at V and 2 bases at J, with 15 bases between the two ends. Germline V gene data show CDR1 as SEHNR and CDR2 as FQNEAQ (reference sequence). CDR3 length: 14 amino acids. CDR3 residues: CASGRGSGQETQYF. The DNA of the CDR3 is TGTGCCAGCGGGAGGGGGAGCGGGCAAGAGACCCAGTACTTC.

This sequence joins TRBV6-5 and TRBJ1-2; 8 nucleotides match TRBD1. Looked up from germline, CDR1 is MNHEY and CDR2 is SVGAGI. The ends lost 0 bases at V and 7 bases at J; junction bases unmatched: 4. This CDR3 has 14 amino acids. The CDR3 DNA sequence: TGTGCCAGCAGTTACTCGGTCACAGGGGGTGGCTACACCTTC. Translation gives CASSYSVTGGGYTF.

The rearrangement uses TRBV12-3 or TRBV12-4 and TRBJ2-5, with D possibly matching TRBD1 (6 bases). This CDR3 spans 12 amino acids. Trimming left V 6 bases short and J 3 bases short, with 8 bases between. CDR3 protein: CASRRTEETQYF. CDR3 coding DNA: TGTGCCAGCAGGAGGACAGAAGAGACCCAGTACTTC.

The chain uses TRBV5-1 and TRBJ1-2; perhaps TRBD1 as D (6 bases). V lost 5 bases and J lost 4, with 15 bases in between. There are 14 residues in the CDR3. Germline loops: CDR1 SGHRS, CDR2 YFSETQ. CDR3 sequence: CASRGTTGGYGYTF. CDR3 bases: TGCGCCAGCAGAGGGACAACAGGAGGCTATGGCTACACCTTC.

This clonotype was seen a handful of times. The J gene is TRBJ2-4, the V gene TRBV7-2; 8 nucleotides agree with TRBD1. The CDR3 extends over 17 amino acids. The junction had 11 bases not matched to a gene; V was cut back by 1 base and J by 6 bases. CDR1 and CDR2 (germline): SGHTA, FQGNSA. CDR3: CASSLETGTGGGNIQYF. In DNA form, the CDR3 reads TGTGCCAGCAGCTTAGAAACAGGGACAGGTGGGGGAAACATTCAGTACTTC. Full variable domain (remainder filled in from reference TRBV7-2 and TRBJ2-4): GAGVSQSPSNKVTEKGKDVELRCDPISGHTALYWYRQSLGQGLEFLIYFQGNSAPDKSGLPSDRFSAERTGGSVSTLTIQRTQQEDSAVYLCASSLETGTGGGNIQYFGAGTRLSVL.

The rearrangement uses TRBV29-1 and TRBJ1-2; 7 bases are a match to TRBD1. CDR1 SQVTM and CDR2 ANQGSEA come from the germline V gene. V was pared by 6 bases and J by 2 bases, with 6 bases of the junction left unmatched. CDR3 length equals 13 residues. The CDR3 loop reads CSVTDRLNYGYTF. CDR3 nucleotide sequence: TGCAGCGTGACGGACAGGTTGAACTATGGCTACACCTTC.

V and J are TRBV9 and TRBJ2-7; possibly TRBD1 or TRBD2 for D (5 bases each). The V gene's germline CDR1 is SGDLS and CDR2 YYNGEE. This CDR3 contains 14 residues. V was clipped by 4 bases and J by 4 bases, with 15 bases between them. CDR3 amino acids: CASSSRDGLYEQYF. Here the CDR3 DNA reads TGTGCCAGCAGCTCCCGGGACGGCCTATACGAGCAGTACTTC.

This clonotype turned up a few times. V is TRBV7-8 and J is TRBJ2-4; perhaps TRBD1 as D (6 bases). There are 16 residues in the CDR3. V lost 4 bases and J 0 bases, leaving 13 bases between the germline ends. Germline lookup yields CDR1 SGHVS and CDR2 FQNEAQ. The CDR3 DNA reads as TGTGCCAGCAGCTCCTCAACAGGGTTAGCCAAAAACATTCAGTACTTC. It yields the protein CASSSSTGLAKNIQYF.

The genes are TRBV5-1 and TRBJ1-1; a possible D gene is TRBD1 (5 bases). V lost 0 bases and J lost 0, with 9 bases in between. Germline CDR1 reads SGHRS; CDR2 reads YFSETQ. CDR3 length equals 15 residues. The CDR3 region has the DNA TGCGCCAGCAGCTTGGGACAGCTCATGAACACTGAAGCTTTCTTT. Encoded protein: CASSLGQLMNTEAFF.

This chain joins TRBV6-6 and TRBJ1-5; D not certain. Trimming removed 5 bases from V and 2 bases from J, with 13 bases in between. The CDR3 has 15 residues. Germline V gene sequence: CDR1 MNHNY, CDR2 SVGAGI (reference sequence). CDR3 nucleotides: TGTGCCAGCAGTCCCCCGGGCAGCGGCAATCAGCCCCAGCATTTT. Translating it yields CASSPPGSGNQPQHF.

The sample holds a few counts of this clonotype. The chain recombines TRBV25-1 with TRBJ1-2, with a possible D match to TRBD1 (6 bases). The CDR3 runs 15 residues. V lost 3 bases and J 7 bases, leaving 18 bases between the germline ends. Germline loops: CDR1 MGHDK, CDR2 SYGVNS. The CDR3 DNA follows: TGTGCCAGCAGTGAGCCGGGACAATTAATTGGTGGCTACACCTTC. Its protein is CASSEPGQLIGGYTF.

This clonotype was found many times. CDR3 bases: TGTGCCAGCAGCAAGCGCGGACAGGAGGTCGGGGAGCTGTTTTTT. Translated: CASSKRGQEVGELFF. V and J are TRBV3-1 and TRBJ2-2; 7 positions match TRBD1. The CDR3 covers 15 residues. Germline lookup yields CDR1 LGHDT and CDR2 YNNKEL (reference sequence). Trimming cost V 5 bases and J 7 bases; bases outside gene matches: 10.

This rearrangement joins TRBV3-1 to TRBJ1-3; D unclear. Germline V gives CDR1 LGHDT, CDR2 YNNKEL (reference sequence). This CDR3 contains 13 residues. V gave up 4 bases and J gave up 4 bases, with 8 bases separating them. In nucleotides, the CDR3 is TGTGCCAGCAGCCGGGGTCCCGGAAACACCATATATTTT. Translation gives CASSRGPGNTIYF.

The chain carries TRBV7-2 and TRBJ2-1; 11 bases line up with TRBD2. V shed 2 bases and J 9 bases; nucleotides not matched to a gene: 6. The CDR3 is 15 residues long. Looked up from germline, CDR1 is SGHTA and CDR2 is FQGNSA. The CDR3 spells CASSLLAGGSGEQFF. CDR3 bases: TGTGCCAGCAGCTTACTAGCGGGGGGATCCGGTGAGCAGTTCTTC.

J is TRBJ2-7 and V is TRBV28; D unclear. Trimming took off 10 bases at V and 4 bases at J, with 20 bases between the two ends. Germline CDR1 and CDR2: MDHEN and SYDVKM. The CDR3 has 14 amino acids. The CDR3 nucleotides are TGTGCCACCCTGCCGGATTTAGGGCCATACGAGCAGTACGTC. It yields the protein CATLPDLGPYEQYV.

This clonotype has a handful of counts. The rearrangement links TRBV28 to TRBJ2-7; possibly TRBD2 for D (6 bases). This CDR3 region has 15 residues. V lost 6 bases, J lost 2 bases, and 17 bases lay in between. CDR1 is MDHEN, CDR2 SYDVKM, per germline. The CDR3 sequence: CASSLPGRGAYEQYV. The CDR3 coding sequence is TGTGCCAGCAGCTTACCCGGGCGCGGGGCCTACGAGCAGTACGTC.

The chain combines TRBV7-2 with TRBJ2-7; unclear D gene. Trimming pared 1 base from V and 3 bases from J, leaving 7 bases between. The germline gives CDR1 SGHTA, CDR2 FQGNSA. The CDR3 contains 13 residues. CDR3 sequence (DNA): TGTGCCAGCAGCTTAGAAGGGTACTACGAGCAGTACTTC. As protein: CASSLEGYYEQYF.

This clonotype was seen a few times. The CDR3 DNA reads TGTGCCAGCATGAGACTACGGGCAGTGGAAGACACAGATACGCAGTATTTT. Translated: CASMRLRAVEDTDTQYF. J is TRBJ2-3 and V is TRBV6-5, with D possibly TRBD2 on 5 matching bases. CDR3 length: 17 amino acids. Germline CDR1 is MNHEY and CDR2 is SVGAGI. Trimming pared 7 bases from V and 2 bases from J, leaving 22 bases between.

Note on this clonotype: A read error may be the cause here, since a much bigger clone is one base away. The chain joins TRBV7-6 to TRBJ2-5; 7 positions agree with TRBD1. CDR3 length equals 15 residues. Germline-derived CDR1 and CDR2 are SGHVS and FNYEAQ. V was pared by 0 bases and J by 7 bases, with 8 bases of the junction left unmatched. The CDR3 loop reads CASSLARGGEGTQYF. In DNA, the CDR3 is TGTGCCAGCAGCTTAGCGAGAGGGGGCGAGGGGACCCAGTACTTC.

A few counts support this clonotype. The V gene is TRBV12-3 or TRBV12-4, the J gene TRBJ2-2, with 7 positions matching TRBD1. V shed 7 bases and J 0 bases; nucleotides not matched to a gene: 5. CDR3 length equals 15 residues. In DNA form, the CDR3 reads TGTGCCAGCACCCTTGGGACAGCGAACACCGGGGAGCTGTTTTTT. Translation: CASTLGTANTGELFF.

This clonotype has just a few counts. The gene calls are TRBV29-1 and TRBJ2-6, with 7 nucleotides matching TRBD2. V trimming: 4 bases; J trimming: 0 bases; junction bases outside the gene matches: 12. Germline-derived CDR1 and CDR2 are SQVTM and ANQGSEA. This CDR3 has 18 amino acids. DNA of the CDR3: TGCAGCGTTGGGCCCCCGGGGGGTTCTAGCTCTGGGGCCAACGTCCTGACTTTC. Its translation: CSVGPPGGSSSGANVLTF.